This T cell receptor beta chain was found in a study of CXCR3-negative and CXCR3-positive naive CD8 T cells. Looking at the study overall: Cumulative TRB read yield was roughly 150 million, averaging about 1.5 +/- 0.3 million per library. Study results and limitations: Diversity proved comparably high across both naive subsets and much lower in memory CD8+ cells. The study found CXCR3 expression partially decreased after cryopreservation and ran most assays on fresh PBMCs.

Details on this clonotype: Its antigen is as yet unknown.

Those CD8+ T cells considered naive were CD45RO-CCR7+CD27+CD95-. Germline CDR1 and CDR2: SEHNR and FQNEAQ (reference sequence). This CDR3 spans 12 amino acids. The authors made the TRB cDNA libraries by 5' RACE using UMI labels. TCRdb re-called the 5' RACE reads; every CDR3 protein appears as one record, without DNA. The sample table includes about 3,400 distinct CDR3 sequences. What was sequenced was naive CXCR3- CD8+ T cells from blood. Noted subset: CD45RO-CCR7+CD27+CD95- naive CD8+ T cells lacking CXCR3 (TNR3-). The J gene is TRBJ1-2, the V gene TRBV7-9; there is no DNA to check the TCRdb D call of TRBD1. This clonotype was sampled from a human donor in good health. Some clones in this sample may be carry-over from other donors' samples. The CDR3 protein is CASYDRAYGYTF.